Here is one TCR beta chain with its context. Isolation per sample recovered at least 6 million PBMCs. This sample is part of a study of blood T cells in healthy people across ages. The wider study: With template switching, about one barcoded beta molecule was captured per two T cells.

A second PCR, run for roughly 7 to 11 cycles, used a sample-barcoded 5' primer plus a J-beta primer mix. Via MiXCR, TCRdb re-called the 5' RACE reads, giving one row per CDR3 protein. The sample shows around 1,000,000 distinct CDR3 sequences, roughly 24% of them seen only once. The CDR3 has 13 amino acids. Germline V gene lookup returns CDR1 SGHAT and CDR2 FQNNGV. Between the trimmed V and J ends, which lost 0 bases and 10 bases, there was a span of 12 bases. The sample was also reused in another study, on T cells of mothers and their children.

This TCR was recovered from a girl aged 2 to 10 in good health. The V and J genes are TRBV11-2 and TRBJ1-1; D not resolved. Input material: blood. The CDR3, as DNA: TGTGCCAGCAGCTTAGATCTCTCACTGGGAGCTTTCTTT. This gives the protein CASSLDLSLGAFF.